Following are 4 T cell receptor beta chains from one sample sequenced in a study of control samples from healthy donors and cancer patients. The repertoire was sequenced with immunoSEQ multiplex PCR; TCRdb's copy has only in-frame clones and lacks some. The table records approximately 100,000 clones, around 85% of them present only once. What was sequenced was PBMCs. Receptor source: a man between 70 and 80 years old with lung cancer.

This clone was seen only once. The chain joins TRBV7-9 to TRBJ1-1, with D perhaps matching TRBD1 (6 bases). The CDR3 sequence is 15 residues long. V shed 7 bases and J shed 2 bases, with 17 bases lying between them. CDR1 is SEHNR and CDR2 is FQNEAQ in the germline V gene (reference sequence). The CDR3 loop reads CASNDPRTANTEAFF. The DNA of the CDR3 is TGTGCCAGCAACGACCCCAGGACAGCCAACACTGAAGCTTTCTTT.

The chain has TRBV24-1 and TRBJ2-2; the D is unclear. Trimming took off 4 bases at V and 7 bases at J, with 9 bases between the two ends. CDR3 length: 13 residues. The germline gives CDR1 KGHDR, CDR2 SFDVKD. The CDR3 region is CATSEPTVGELFF. CDR3 coding DNA: TGTGCCACCAGTGAACCAACAGTCGGGGAGCTGTTTTTT.

This clone has only one observation. The chain's CDR3 is CASRQGQGGSYEQYF. DNA of the CDR3: TGTGCCAGCAGACAAGGACAGGGGGGATCCTACGAGCAGTACTTC. The chain uses TRBV6-5 and TRBJ2-7, with TRBD1 identical over 10 bases. The CDR3 is 15 amino acids. Germline V gene data show CDR1 as MNHEY and CDR2 as SVGAGI. V lost 6 bases and J lost 1; bases outside the gene matches: 6.

The rearrangement joins TRBV5-1 to TRBJ1-1; no firm D call. The germline V gene encodes CDR1 SGHRS and CDR2 YFSETQ. The CDR3 consists of 17 residues. V lost 0 bases to trimming and J lost 5 bases, with 20 bases between them. The CDR3 coding sequence is TGCGCCAGCAGCTTGGTGGCAGATCCACCTGGAGGGACTGAAGCTTTCTTT. Translation: CASSLVADPPGGTEAFF. The whole variable domain, filled in from reference TRBV5-1 and TRBJ1-1, reads KAGVTQTPRYLIKTRGQQVTLSCSPISGHRSVSWYQQTPGQGLQFLFEYFSETQRNKGNFPGRFSGRQFSNSRSEMNVSTLELGDSALYLCASSLVADPPGGTEAFFGQGTRLTVV.